This paragraph covers one TCR beta chain sequence. Its cognate antigen is unknown. Trimming shortened V by 4 bases and J by 7 bases, and 14 bases separated the two germline ends. Germline-derived CDR1 and CDR2 are SGHNT and YENEEA. The CDR3 covers 13 residues. Assay: immunoSEQ multiplex PCR; the TCRdb copy retains only in-frame clones and omits some. The sample has about 72,000 clones, roughly 86% seen once. These data belong to a study of T cells in localized non-small cell lung cancer. Regarding the study as a whole: T cell clonality was highest in uninvolved adjacent lung, above tumor. Heterogeneity cannot be ruled out, as sequencing used one tumor region only. Longer survival (overall) was linked to higher T cell density in blood. Paired adjacent lung recovered a median around 52 of the top 100 tumor clones.

This clonotype was sampled from a female donor older than 55 with stage I lung adenocarcinoma. This chain uses TRBV11-3 with TRBJ2-7; no firm D call. This specimen consisted of peripheral blood, obtained before any cancer treatment. The CDR3 spells CASSSLPGVEQYF. CDR3 in DNA: TGTGCCAGCAGCTCCCTCCCCGGTGTTGAGCAGTACTTC.